These 20 T cell receptor beta chains came from one sample sequenced in a study of blood T cell repertoires in COVID-19. Libraries were prepared by immunoSEQ multiplex PCR; TCRdb keeps only in-frame clonotypes and omits some of them. The sample carries 150,000 or so clones, 82% recorded once. Sequencing used peripheral blood. The receptors were gathered from a woman in her 70s with acute or convalescent COVID-19.

The rearrangement uses TRBV19 and TRBJ1-2; 9 bases line up with TRBD1. Trimming took 10 bases from V and 6 from J; bases not matched to a gene: 3. The CDR3 contains 11 residues. CDR1 and CDR2 from the germline V gene are LNHDA and SQIVND (reference sequence). The CDR3 sequence: CATGQGHGYTF. The CDR3 DNA is TGTGCCACTGGACAGGGGCATGGCTACACCTTC.

V and J are TRBV12-3 or TRBV12-4 and TRBJ1-2, with 9 bases lining up with TRBD1. The CDR3 runs 13 residues. Trimming took 6 bases from V and 7 from J; bases not matched to a gene: 6. In DNA form, the CDR3 reads TGTGCCAGCAGCCCAAGGACAGGGGCTGGCTACACCTTC. Its translation: CASSPRTGAGYTF.

The chain recombines TRBV6-5 with TRBJ1-3, with 7 bases fitting TRBD1. J was trimmed by 2 bases and V by 7 bases; bases with no gene match: 2. Germline V gene data show CDR1 as MNHEY and CDR2 as SVGAGI. This CDR3 has 13 residues. The CDR3 bases are TGTGCCAGCATCGACAGGGCTGGAAACACCATATATTTT. The encoded protein is CASIDRAGNTIYF.

The rearrangement uses TRBV18 and TRBJ1-1; tentatively, D is TRBD1 (6 bases). CDR1 is KGHSH and CDR2 is LQKENI in the germline V gene. The CDR3 has 16 residues. Trimming removed 6 bases at V and 4 bases at J, with 21 bases between. The CDR3 protein is CASSPTSTGTPTEAFF. DNA for the CDR3: TGTGCCAGCTCCCCGACCTCCACAGGGACCCCCACTGAAGCTTTCTTT.

The chain joins TRBV12-3 or TRBV12-4 to TRBJ1-2; 7 bases agree with TRBD1. The CDR3 loop spans 13 amino acids. The V and J ends lost 6 bases and 4 bases, in that order; junction bases with no gene match: 5. CDR3 amino acids: CASSVDRAYGYTF. The CDR3 region has the DNA TGTGCCAGCAGCGTAGACAGGGCCTATGGCTACACCTTC.

The chain joins TRBV6-5 to TRBJ1-6, with D hard to call. The CDR3 sequence is 15 residues long. With 8 bases removed from V and 7 bases from J, the gap between germline ends came to 18 bases. Germline V gene lookup returns CDR1 MNHEY and CDR2 SVGAGI. For the CDR3, the DNA is TGTGCCAGCGCTCGAGGGAGATTGGGGAATTCACCCCTCCACTTT. Translated, it gives CASARGRLGNSPLHF.

This chain links TRBV29-1 with TRBJ2-7; D call uncertain. The CDR3 length is 13 residues. Germline values: CDR1 SQVTM, CDR2 ANQGSEA. Trimming took off 1 base at V and 0 bases at J, with 7 bases between the two ends. As DNA, the CDR3 is TGCAGCGTTGAAGCCCCCAGCTCCTACGAGCAGTACTTC. Protein product: CSVEAPSSYEQYF.

This clone was counted a single time. The rearrangement joins TRBV5-1 to TRBJ2-7, with 8 positions matching TRBD1. The CDR3 sequence is 17 residues long. Germline CDR1 SGHRS, CDR2 YFSETQ. With 4 bases clipped from V and 0 bases from J, the junction kept 12 bases outside the gene matches. The CDR3 sequence is CASSPTTGQASSYEQYF. The CDR3 nucleotides are TGCGCCAGCAGCCCCACGACGGGACAGGCCTCCTCCTACGAGCAGTACTTC. Full variable domain (remainder filled in from reference TRBV5-1 and TRBJ2-7): KAGVTQTPRYLIKTRGQQVTLSCSPISGHRSVSWYQQTPGQGLQFLFEYFSETQRNKGNFPGRFSGRQFSNSRSEMNVSTLELGDSALYLCASSPTTGQASSYEQYFGPGTRLTVT.

This chain connects TRBV6-2 or TRBV6-3 to TRBJ1-1; 8 positions match TRBD1. Trimming removed 6 bases from V and 4 bases from J; junction bases left unmatched: 7. Germline loops: CDR1 MNHEY, CDR2 SVGEGT. CDR3 length: 14 residues. CDR3 bases: TGTGCCAGCAGCCTCTGGGGACAGGCCACTGAAGCTTTCTTT. It codes for CASSLWGQATEAFF.

The chain uses TRBV28 and TRBJ1-1; D may be TRBD1 (5 bases). Trimming took off 0 bases at V and 10 bases at J, with 15 bases between the two ends. The CDR3 length is 14 residues. Looked up from germline, CDR1 is MDHEN and CDR2 is SYDVKM. The CDR3 region is CASSLWGGSGPAFF. In DNA form, the CDR3 reads TGTGCCAGCAGTTTATGGGGGGGGTCCGGCCCAGCTTTCTTT.

J is TRBJ1-2 and V is TRBV6-4; D is unresolved. The V and J ends lost 10 bases and 0 bases respectively, with 9 bases between them. There are 12 residues in the CDR3. Germline V gives CDR1 MRHNA, CDR2 SNTAGT. Here the CDR3 DNA reads TGTGCCACGTTTTCCTCTAACTATGGCTACACCTTC. Protein: CATFSSNYGYTF.

There are a few counts of this clone. V gene TRBV19 combines with J gene TRBJ2-3, with TRBD2 identical over 8 bases. The CDR3 totals 15 residues. Germline-derived CDR1 and CDR2 are LNHDA and SQIVND (reference sequence). V gave up 5 bases and J gave up 3 bases; unmatched junction bases: 7. The CDR3 reads CASSLLAGFTDTQYF. The CDR3 DNA is TGTGCCAGTAGTCTCTTAGCGGGGTTTACAGATACGCAGTATTTT.

The chain's CDR3 is CASSLGWDPSGHSYEQYF. The CDR3 DNA sequence: TGTGCCAGCAGTTTGGGATGGGATCCTAGCGGCCACTCCTACGAGCAGTACTTC. This chain joins TRBV28 and TRBJ2-7, with TRBD2 identical over 7 bases. V shed 3 bases and J 0 bases; nucleotides not matched to a gene: 14. CDR1 and CDR2 from the germline V gene are MDHEN and SYDVKM. The CDR3 is made up of 18 amino acids. Using reference TRBV28 and TRBJ2-7 for the parts outside the CDR3, the full variable domain is DVKVTQSSRYLVKRTGEKVFLECVQDMDHENMFWYRQDPGLGLRLIYFSYDVKMKEKGDIPEGYSVSREKKERFSLILESASTNQTSMYLCASSLGWDPSGHSYEQYFGPGTRLTVT.

The chain combines TRBV28 with TRBJ1-6, with D perhaps matching TRBD1 (5 bases). This CDR3 has 15 residues. Trimming left V 2 bases short and J 10 bases short, with 15 bases between. From germline, CDR1 is MDHEN and CDR2 SYDVKM. The CDR3 here is CASSLRGQFGSPLHF. The CDR3 DNA reads as TGTGCCAGCAGTTTAAGGGGTCAGTTCGGGTCACCCCTCCACTTT. The whole variable domain, remainder taken from reference TRBV28 and TRBJ1-6, is DVKVTQSSRYLVKRTGEKVFLECVQDMDHENMFWYRQDPGLGLRLIYFSYDVKMKEKGDIPEGYSVSREKKERFSLILESASTNQTSMYLCASSLRGQFGSPLHFGNGTRLTVT.

The chain carries TRBV5-1 and TRBJ2-7; the match to TRBD1 covers 11 bases. J was trimmed by 7 bases and V by 4 bases; bases with no gene match: 13. The V gene's germline CDR1 is SGHRS and CDR2 YFSETQ. The CDR3 runs to 16 residues. Here the CDR3 DNA reads TGCGCCAGCAGCCCCGAAGCGGGGACAGGGGGACAGGAGCAGTACTTC. This translates into CASSPEAGTGGQEQYF.

This chain uses TRBV7-9 with TRBJ1-3, with 10 nucleotides matching TRBD1. This CDR3 region has 17 residues. The V gene end was trimmed by 7 bases and the J gene end by 4 bases; junction bases not matched to a gene: 13. CDR1 and CDR2 from the germline V gene are SEHNR and FQNEAQ (reference sequence). The CDR3 region has the DNA TGTGCCAGCACCGATCGGGACAGGGGAGTGGAAGGAAACACCATATATTTT. This codes for CASTDRDRGVEGNTIYF.

The V and J genes are TRBV6-2 or TRBV6-3 and TRBJ2-7, with D tentatively TRBD1 (7 bases). The germline V and J ends were trimmed by 3 bases and 4 bases, with 13 bases remaining between them. The germline gives CDR1 MNHEY, CDR2 SVGEGT. This CDR3 has 14 residues. The CDR3 nucleotides are TGTGCCAGCAGTTATGGAGGGACAGAGTACGAGCAGTACTTC. It encodes CASSYGGTEYEQYF.

This chain uses TRBV7-3 with TRBJ1-2; 12 nucleotides match TRBD1. The CDR3 is 13 amino acids. Germline CDR1 is SGHTA and CDR2 is FQGTGA. V trimming: 5 bases; J trimming: 6 bases; junction bases outside the gene matches: 1. The CDR3 sequence is CASSGTGGNGYTF. The CDR3 DNA reads as TGTGCCAGCAGCGGGACAGGGGGCAATGGCTACACCTTC.

The chain couples TRBV7-6 to TRBJ2-1; tentatively, D is TRBD2 (6 bases). CDR1 is SGHVS and CDR2 is FNYEAQ in the germline V gene. Trimming cost V 2 bases and J 4 bases, with 21 bases left between them. The CDR3 sequence is 18 residues long. CDR3 amino acids: CASSLISPGLTIYNEQFF. CDR3 bases: TGTGCCAGCAGCTTAATAAGTCCGGGACTCACTATATACAATGAGCAGTTCTTC.

This rearrangement joins TRBV2 to TRBJ1-1; D is possibly TRBD1 (5 bases). This CDR3 has 13 amino acids. The germline V and J ends were trimmed by 1 base and 5 bases, with 8 bases remaining between them. Per germline, CDR1 SNHLY and CDR2 FYNNEI. The CDR3 sequence is CASSEGGDTEAFF. CDR3 DNA: TGTGCCAGCAGTGAAGGGGGGGATACTGAAGCTTTCTTT.